These 6 T cell receptor beta chains originate from one sample sequenced in a study of blood T cell repertoires in COVID-19. The data were produced by immunoSEQ multiplex PCR, yet TCRdb's version contains in-frame clones alone and is incomplete. The sample has 240,000 or so clones; around 85% are singletons. The specimen sequenced was peripheral blood. The source is a man in his 60s with acute or convalescent COVID-19.

The rearrangement joins TRBV11-3 to TRBJ2-2, with TRBD2 identical over 11 bases. Germline V gives CDR1 SGHNT, CDR2 YENEEA. The length of the CDR3 is 17 residues. The V segment lost 5 bases and the J segment 12 bases; nucleotides outside the gene matches: 17. The CDR3 sequence is CASSPPGLAGGRGKLFF. As DNA, the CDR3 is TGTGCCAGCAGCCCACCTGGCCTAGCGGGAGGACGAGGGAAGCTGTTTTTT.

The chain carries TRBV4-3 and TRBJ2-1, with 9 positions matching TRBD2. The CDR3 length is 15 residues. Germline V CDR1 and CDR2: LGHNA, YSLEER. V lost 3 bases and J lost 6; bases outside the gene matches: 6. The CDR3 loop reads CASSHDRGLANEQFF. DNA for the CDR3: TGCGCCAGCAGCCACGACCGGGGACTAGCCAATGAGCAGTTCTTC.

The J gene is TRBJ2-6, the V gene TRBV4-1, with TRBD1 as a possible D gene (6 bases). The length of the CDR3 is 18 residues. V was cut by 0 bases and J by 0 bases, with 12 bases left in between. The germline V gene has CDR1 MGHRA and CDR2 YSYEKL. The DNA for the CDR3 is TGCGCCAGCAGCCAAGAGAACAGGGAGTTCTCTGGGGCCAACGTCCTGACTTTC. It yields the protein CASSQENREFSGANVLTF.

To note about this clone: It is unclear where the CDR3 begins or ends on the DNA, so no DNA is shown, and the CDR3 is as TCRdb lists it. The chain links TRBV29-1 to TRBJ2-2; TRBD1, as called in the table, went unchecked against the DNA. In germline, CDR1 is SQVTM, CDR2 ANQGSEA. The CDR3 sequence runs 13 residues, both termini included. The CDR3 loop reads CSVEGSILGELFF.

The chain joins TRBV7-2 to TRBJ2-1, with D perhaps matching TRBD2 (7 bases). V shed 4 bases and J shed 2 bases, with 12 bases lying between them. The germline V gene encodes CDR1 SGHTA and CDR2 FQGNSA. There are 15 residues in the CDR3. The CDR3 DNA sequence: TGTGCCAGCAGCTCGTCGGGGGGCCCCTACAATGAGCAGTTCTTC. This gives the protein CASSSSGGPYNEQFF.

This clone has only a few counts. This chain joins TRBV11-2 and TRBJ2-1; TRBD2 agrees at 10 bases. Germline CDR1 SGHAT, CDR2 FQNNGV. The CDR3 spans 15 residues. The trim removed 4 bases at V and 5 bases at J, leaving 5 bases unmatched. The CDR3 protein is CASSSTSGRHNEQFF. DNA for the CDR3: TGTGCCAGCAGCTCGACTAGCGGGCGTCACAATGAGCAGTTCTTC. Full variable domain (remainder filled in from reference TRBV11-2 and TRBJ2-1): EAGVAQSPRYKIIEKRQSVAFWCNPISGHATLYWYQQILGQGPKLLIQFQNNGVVDDSQLPKDRFSAERLKGVDSTLKIQPAKLEDSAVYLCASSSTSGRHNEQFFGPGTRLTVL.